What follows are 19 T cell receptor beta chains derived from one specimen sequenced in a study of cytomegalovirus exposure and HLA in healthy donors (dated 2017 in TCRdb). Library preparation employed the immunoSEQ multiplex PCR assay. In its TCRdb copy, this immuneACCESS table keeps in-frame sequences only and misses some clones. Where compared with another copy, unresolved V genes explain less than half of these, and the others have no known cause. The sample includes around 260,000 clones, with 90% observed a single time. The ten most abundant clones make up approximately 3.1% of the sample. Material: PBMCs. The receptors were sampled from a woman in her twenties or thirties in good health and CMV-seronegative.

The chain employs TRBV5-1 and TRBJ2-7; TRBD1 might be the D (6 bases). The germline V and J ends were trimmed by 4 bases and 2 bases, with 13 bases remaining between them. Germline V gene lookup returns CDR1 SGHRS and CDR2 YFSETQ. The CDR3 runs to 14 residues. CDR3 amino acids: CASSLGDNAYEQYF. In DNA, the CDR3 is TGCGCCAGCAGCCTGGGGGACAATGCCTACGAGCAGTACTTC.

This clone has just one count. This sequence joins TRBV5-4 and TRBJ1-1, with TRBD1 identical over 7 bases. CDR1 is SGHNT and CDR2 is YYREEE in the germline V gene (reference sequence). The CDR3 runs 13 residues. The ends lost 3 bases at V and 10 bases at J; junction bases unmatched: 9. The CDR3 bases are TGTGCCAGCAGCTCGACAGGGACCAGAAGAGCTTTCTTT. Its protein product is CASSSTGTRRAFF.

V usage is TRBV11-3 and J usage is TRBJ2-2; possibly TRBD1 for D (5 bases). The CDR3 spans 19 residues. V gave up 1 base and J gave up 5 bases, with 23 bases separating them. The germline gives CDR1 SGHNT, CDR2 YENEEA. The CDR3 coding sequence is TGTGCCAGCAGCTTAGGTAGGGTAGGGGCCAGCCTTGGAACCGGGGAGCTGTTTTTT. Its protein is CASSLGRVGASLGTGELFF. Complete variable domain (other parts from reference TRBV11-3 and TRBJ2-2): EAGVVQSPRYKIIEKKQPVAFWCNPISGHNTLYWYLQNLGQGPELLIRYENEEAVDDSQLPKDRFSAERLKGVDSTLKIQPAELGDSAVYLCASSLGRVGASLGTGELFFGEGSRLTVL.

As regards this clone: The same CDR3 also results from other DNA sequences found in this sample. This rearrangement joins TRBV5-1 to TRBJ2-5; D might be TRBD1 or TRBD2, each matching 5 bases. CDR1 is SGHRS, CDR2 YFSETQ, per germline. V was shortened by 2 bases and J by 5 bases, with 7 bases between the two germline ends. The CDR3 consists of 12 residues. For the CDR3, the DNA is TGCGCCAGCAGCTTTGGGGGTGAGACCCAGTACTTC. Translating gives CASSFGGETQYF.

The CDR3 here is CASSQGLAGRYEQYF. The CDR3 coding sequence is TGCGCCAGCAGCCAAGGGTTAGCGGGGCGTTACGAGCAGTACTTC. The chain links TRBV4-3 to TRBJ2-7; 8 bases agree with TRBD2. This CDR3 has 15 amino acids. The germline gives CDR1 LGHNA, CDR2 YSLEER. V lost 1 base and J lost 4; bases outside the gene matches: 6.

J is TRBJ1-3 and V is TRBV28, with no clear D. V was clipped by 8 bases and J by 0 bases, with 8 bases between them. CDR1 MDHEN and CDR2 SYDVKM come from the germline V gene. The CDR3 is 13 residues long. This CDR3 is CASSISSGNTIYF. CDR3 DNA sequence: TGTGCCAGCTCTATTAGCTCTGGAAACACCATATATTTT.

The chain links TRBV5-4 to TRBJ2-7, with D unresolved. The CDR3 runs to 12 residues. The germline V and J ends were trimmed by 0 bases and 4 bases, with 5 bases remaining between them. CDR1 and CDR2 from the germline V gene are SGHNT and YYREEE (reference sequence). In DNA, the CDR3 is TGTGCCAGCAGCTTGGAGAGTTACGAGCAGTACTTC. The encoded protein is CASSLESYEQYF.

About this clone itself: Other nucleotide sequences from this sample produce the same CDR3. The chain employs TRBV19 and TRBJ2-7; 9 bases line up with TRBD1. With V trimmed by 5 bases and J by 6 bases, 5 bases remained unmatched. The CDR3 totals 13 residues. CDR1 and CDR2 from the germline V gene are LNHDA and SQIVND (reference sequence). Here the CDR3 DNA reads TGTGCCAGTAGTCTCACAGGGGGCAGCGAGCAGTACTTC. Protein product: CASSLTGGSEQYF.

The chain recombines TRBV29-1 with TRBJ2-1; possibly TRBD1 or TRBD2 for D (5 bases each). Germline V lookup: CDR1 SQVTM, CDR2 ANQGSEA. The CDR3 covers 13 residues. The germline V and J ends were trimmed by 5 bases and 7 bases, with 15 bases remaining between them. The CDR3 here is CSVSRDRANEQFF. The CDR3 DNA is TGCAGCGTTAGCAGGGACCGCGCTAATGAGCAGTTCTTC.

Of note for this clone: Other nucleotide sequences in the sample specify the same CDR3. CDR3: CASSLRQGAYNEQFF. CDR3 DNA sequence: TGCGCCAGCAGCTTGCGTCAGGGGGCCTACAATGAGCAGTTCTTC. The chain combines TRBV5-1 with TRBJ2-1; TRBD1 matches at 7 bases. Germline CDR1 reads SGHRS; CDR2 reads YFSETQ. The CDR3 covers 15 residues. The junction had 3 bases not matched to a gene; V was cut back by 1 base and J by 2 bases.

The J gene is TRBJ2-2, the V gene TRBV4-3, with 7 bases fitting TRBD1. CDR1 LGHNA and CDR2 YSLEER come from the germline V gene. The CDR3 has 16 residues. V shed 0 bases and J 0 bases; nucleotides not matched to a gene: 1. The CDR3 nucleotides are TGCGCCAGCAGCCAAGAAGACAGGGCGAACACCGGGGAGCTGTTTTTT. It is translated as CASSQEDRANTGELFF.

The CDR3 coding sequence is TGTGCCAGCAGCTGGACGACAGGGAAAGGCACTGAAGCTTTCTTT. Its protein is CASSWTTGKGTEAFF. V and J are TRBV7-3 and TRBJ1-1; 7 bases are shared with TRBD1. Germline values: CDR1 SGHTA, CDR2 FQGTGA. Unmatched junction bases numbered 9, after V lost 4 bases and J lost 4 bases. The CDR3 has 15 residues.

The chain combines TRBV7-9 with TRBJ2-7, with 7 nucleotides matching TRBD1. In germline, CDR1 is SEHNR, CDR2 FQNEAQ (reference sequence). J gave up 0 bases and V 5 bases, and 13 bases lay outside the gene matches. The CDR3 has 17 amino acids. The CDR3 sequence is CASSPGLRDSHSYEQYF. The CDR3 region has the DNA TGTGCCAGCAGCCCGGGCCTACGGGACAGCCACTCCTACGAGCAGTACTTC.

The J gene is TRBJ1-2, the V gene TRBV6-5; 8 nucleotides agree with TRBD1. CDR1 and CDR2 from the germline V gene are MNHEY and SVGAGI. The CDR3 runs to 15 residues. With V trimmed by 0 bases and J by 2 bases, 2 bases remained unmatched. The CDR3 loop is CASSYSNRGNYGYTF. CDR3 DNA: TGTGCCAGCAGTTACTCGAACAGGGGGAACTATGGCTACACCTTC.

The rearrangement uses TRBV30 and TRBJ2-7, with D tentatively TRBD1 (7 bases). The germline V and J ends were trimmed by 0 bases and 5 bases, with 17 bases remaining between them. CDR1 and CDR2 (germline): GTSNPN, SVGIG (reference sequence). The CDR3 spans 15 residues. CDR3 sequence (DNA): TGTGCCTGGAGTGTGGGCGCAGGGGGAGGAGACGAGCAGTACTTC. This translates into CAWSVGAGGGDEQYF.

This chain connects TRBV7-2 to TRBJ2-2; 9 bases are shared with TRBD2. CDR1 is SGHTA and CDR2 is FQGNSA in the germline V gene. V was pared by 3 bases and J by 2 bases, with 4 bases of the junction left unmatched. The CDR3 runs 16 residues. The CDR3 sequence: CASSFETSGNTGELFF. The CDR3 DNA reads TGTGCCAGCAGCTTTGAGACTAGCGGTAACACCGGGGAGCTGTTTTTT.

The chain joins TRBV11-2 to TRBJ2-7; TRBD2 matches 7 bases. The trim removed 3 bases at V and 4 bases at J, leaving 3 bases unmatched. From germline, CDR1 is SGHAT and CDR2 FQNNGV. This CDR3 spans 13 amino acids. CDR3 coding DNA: TGTGCCAGCAGCTTTCTAGCGGAATACGAGCAGTACTTC. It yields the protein CASSFLAEYEQYF.

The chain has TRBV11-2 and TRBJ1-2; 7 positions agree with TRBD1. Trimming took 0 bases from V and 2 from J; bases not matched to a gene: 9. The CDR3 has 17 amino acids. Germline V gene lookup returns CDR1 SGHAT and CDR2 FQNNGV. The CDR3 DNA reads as TGTGCCAGCAGCTTAGATAGGAGGGGGCTTCAGAACTATGGCTACACCTTC. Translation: CASSLDRRGLQNYGYTF.

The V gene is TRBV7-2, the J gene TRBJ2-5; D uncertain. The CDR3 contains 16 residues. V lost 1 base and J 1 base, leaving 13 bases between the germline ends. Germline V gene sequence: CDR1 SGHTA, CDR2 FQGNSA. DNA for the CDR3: TGTGCCAGCAGCTTAGTTCCGGGTTGGGCCCAAGAGACCCAGTACTTC. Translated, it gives CASSLVPGWAQETQYF.